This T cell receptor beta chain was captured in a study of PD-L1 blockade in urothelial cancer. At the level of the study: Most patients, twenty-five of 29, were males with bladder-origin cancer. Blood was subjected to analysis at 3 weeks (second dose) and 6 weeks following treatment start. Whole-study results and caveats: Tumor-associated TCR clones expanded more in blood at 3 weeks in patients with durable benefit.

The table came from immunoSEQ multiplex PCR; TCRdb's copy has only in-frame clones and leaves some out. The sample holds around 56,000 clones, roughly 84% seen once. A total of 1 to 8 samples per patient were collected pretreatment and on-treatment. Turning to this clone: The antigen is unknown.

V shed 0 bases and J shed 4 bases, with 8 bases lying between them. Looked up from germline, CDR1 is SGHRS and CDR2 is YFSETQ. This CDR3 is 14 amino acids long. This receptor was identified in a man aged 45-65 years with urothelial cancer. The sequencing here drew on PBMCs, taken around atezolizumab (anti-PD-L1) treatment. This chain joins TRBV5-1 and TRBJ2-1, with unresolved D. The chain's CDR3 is CASSLGQEYNEQFF. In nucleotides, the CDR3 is TGCGCCAGCAGCTTGGGGCAGGAATACAATGAGCAGTTCTTC.